The present T cell receptor beta chain was sequenced within a study of cytomegalovirus exposure and HLA in healthy donors. General study points: Per a prior analysis, the majority of TCR beta V segments were productive roughly 90% or roughly 30% of the time. Common viral pathogens seemed, in a later analysis, to connect with several of the most significant clusters. Donors were assumed by presence/absence analyses to have roughly uniform sequencing depth.

Primers for the PCR totalled 60 Vbeta and 13 Jbeta. The method was immunoSEQ multiplex PCR; TCRdb's version includes in-frame clones alone and lacks a portion of them. The data show some 140,000 clones, 65% to 70% seen once. There was no recording of CMV serostatus for this donor. The germline CDR1 and CDR2 sequences are MGHDK and SYGVNS. CDR3 length: 16 amino acids. V lost 2 bases and J lost 5; bases outside the gene matches: 5. Concerning this clone: Antigen: not known.

Sequencing input: PBMCs. The chain employs TRBV25-1 and TRBJ2-2; 10 bases are shared with TRBD2. This receptor was identified in a human donor in good health. In nucleotides, the CDR3 is TGTGCCAGCAGTGAACAACCGGGACTAGCGACCGGGGAGCTGTTTTTT. Its protein product is CASSEQPGLATGELFF.